The present entry profiles one TCR beta chain with its context. Its matching antigen is unknown. At one boundary the junction diverges from the germline segment, which might be a read error. RNA transcripts gave rise to amplified TCR beta CDR3 regions. An initial round of RT-PCR targeting the TCR CDR3 relied on the HTBI primer set. TCRdb reprocessed the multiplex PCR reads via MiXCR and lists one record per CDR3 protein. The table includes approximately 690,000 distinct CDR3 sequences, 20% detected once. With duration under 3 months, ophthalmopathy was active: Clinical Activity Score at least 3, NOSPECS at least 4. Patients were excluded because of uncontrolled infection, other autoimmune disease, pregnancy or lactation. The authors took PBMCs from about 9.5 ml fresh peripheral blood. The data are from a study of T cells in Graves' hyperthyroidism and ophthalmopathy. Overall study findings and caveats: Ophthalmopathy and stable hyperthyroidism were told apart by a 13 V-J model.

The sample comprised blood. This TCR derives from a man aged 30-40 years with Graves' ophthalmopathy.

Here the CDR3 reads CAGSLEDTQYF. CDR3 coding DNA: TGTGCCGGCAGCTTGGAAGATACGCAGTATTTT. The gene calls are TRBV7-9 and TRBJ2-3; D gene ambiguous. Looked up from germline, CDR1 is SEHNR and CDR2 is FQNEAQ (reference sequence). This CDR3 region has 11 residues. Full variable domain (outside the CDR3, taken from reference TRBV7-9 and TRBJ2-3): DTGVSQNPRHKITKRGQNVTFRCDPISEHNRLYWYRQTLGQGPEFLTYFQNEAQLEKSRLLSDRFSAERPKGSFSTLEIQRTEQGDSAMYLCAGSLEDTQYFGPGTRLTVL.